Listed below are T cell receptor beta chains from one sample, sequenced in a study of cytomegalovirus exposure and HLA in healthy donors. The protocol was immunoSEQ multiplex PCR, while the TCRdb copy is restricted to in-frame clones and leaves out a portion. The sample consists of 99,000 or so clones, over 60% of them appearing once. Sequencing was performed on PBMCs. These receptor sequences come from a man in his 60s in good health and CMV-seropositive. CDR3s include the opening cysteine and the closing phenylalanine or tryptophan. D genes are given only for firm matches. Not all rows give a size; the values are once, few, many and, for expanded clones, a class.

V	J	D	size	DNA	CDR3
TRBV7-2	TRBJ2-7	NA	NA	TGTGCCAGCAGCTCTACAGTGGCGTCCTACGAGCAGTACTTC	CASSSTVASYEQYF
TRBV5-1	TRBJ2-7	NA	few	TGCGCCAGCAGCTCCGGGGTCTACGAGCAGTACTTC	CASSSGVYEQYF
TRBV13	TRBJ2-3	TRBD2	NA	TGTGCCAGCAGCTTAGTTAGCGGGGGTCCAGATACGCAGTATTTT	CASSLVSGGPDTQYF
TRBV19	TRBJ1-5	TRBD1	NA	TGTGCCAGTAGTATCCCGGGACAGGGGGCAGGTCAGCCCCAGCATTTT	CASSIPGQGAGQPQHF
TRBV28	TRBJ2-5	TRBD1	NA	TGTGCCAGCTCCTCCTCCTTCAGGGGGCAAGAGACCCAGTACTTC	CASSSSFRGQETQYF
TRBV2	TRBJ2-2	NA	NA	TGTGCCAGCAATGACGGGGGGAACACCGGGGAGCTGTTTTTT	CASNDGGNTGELFF
TRBV15	TRBJ2-2	NA	NA	TGTGCCACCAGCAGAAGACCCCCCGAGGCCGGGGAGCTGTTTTTT	CATSRRPPEAGELFF
TRBV6-6	TRBJ1-5	NA	NA	TGTGCCAGCAGTGACAGGCCCTCAAGACAGCCCCAGCATTTT	CASSDRPSRQPQHF
TRBV29-1	TRBJ2-3	NA	few	TGCAGCGTTGAGGGACACTACACAGATACGCAGTATTTT	CSVEGHYTDTQYF
TRBV28	TRBJ2-7	NA	few	TGTGCCAGCAGTTATCTCACCGGGACAGGGTTTAAGCGGGGGGATCCTTCCTACGAGCAGTACTTC	CASSYLTGTGFKRGDPSYEQYF
TRBV6-5	TRBJ1-2	NA	NA	TGTGCCAGCAGTCGAGAGAGTGGCTATGGCTACACCTTC	CASSRESGYGYTF
TRBV29-1	TRBJ2-7	NA	NA	TGCAGCGTTGAGAGAGATCGCTCCTACGAGCAGTACTTC	CSVERDRSYEQYF
TRBV19	TRBJ2-2	TRBD1	NA	TGTGCCAGTAGTATAGGGACAGGGAAAGGGGAGCTGTTTTTT	CASSIGTGKGELFF
TRBV9	TRBJ2-3	TRBD2	NA	TGTGCCAGCAGCGTCACTGCGGGGGGCAGCACAGATACGCAGTATTTT	CASSVTAGGSTDTQYF
TRBV6-1	TRBJ2-7	TRBD2	NA	TGTGCCAGCAGTGAATCCGGGACTAGCGGGTACGAGCAGTACTTC	CASSESGTSGYEQYF
TRBV5-6	TRBJ2-6	NA	NA	TGTGCCAGCAGCATCGAGGGATTACTACTCTCTGGGGCCAACGTCCTGACTTTC	CASSIEGLLLSGANVLTF
TRBV30	TRBJ1-1	NA	NA	TGTGCCTGGAGCCCGGGGAGGACTGAAGCTTTCTTT	CAWSPGRTEAFF
TRBV7-9	TRBJ2-7	NA	NA	TGTGCCAGCAGCCCCGCAGTAGCATCCTACGAGCAGTACTTC	CASSPAVASYEQYF
TRBV19	TRBJ2-7	NA	NA	TGTGCCAGTAGTATAGGGGCGTACTCCTACGAGCAGTACTTC	CASSIGAYSYEQYF
TRBV19	TRBJ2-3	NA	NA	TGTGCCAGTAGTATCTATGCGTCAAGTATAGTCACAGATACGCAGTATTTT	CASSIYASSIVTDTQYF
TRBV19	TRBJ1-6	TRBD1	NA	TGTGCCAGTAGTTCACAGGGGGAGGTGAGGAATTCACCCCTCCACTTT	CASSSQGEVRNSPLHF
TRBV6-1	TRBJ1-2	NA	NA	TGTGCCAGCAGTGAAATGGGGGGGCAGGTGGCTTATGGCTACACCTTC	CASSEMGGQVAYGYTF
TRBV29-1	TRBJ2-1	TRBD2	NA	TGCAGCGTTGACGCTTCCTCACTAGCGGGGATTCCAAGCTCCTACAATGAGCAGTTCTTC	CSVDASSLAGIPSSYNEQFF
TRBV2	TRBJ2-1	NA	NA	TGTGCCAGCAGTGTCCCTAGACAGGTGTACAATGAGCAGTTCTTC	CASSVPRQVYNEQFF